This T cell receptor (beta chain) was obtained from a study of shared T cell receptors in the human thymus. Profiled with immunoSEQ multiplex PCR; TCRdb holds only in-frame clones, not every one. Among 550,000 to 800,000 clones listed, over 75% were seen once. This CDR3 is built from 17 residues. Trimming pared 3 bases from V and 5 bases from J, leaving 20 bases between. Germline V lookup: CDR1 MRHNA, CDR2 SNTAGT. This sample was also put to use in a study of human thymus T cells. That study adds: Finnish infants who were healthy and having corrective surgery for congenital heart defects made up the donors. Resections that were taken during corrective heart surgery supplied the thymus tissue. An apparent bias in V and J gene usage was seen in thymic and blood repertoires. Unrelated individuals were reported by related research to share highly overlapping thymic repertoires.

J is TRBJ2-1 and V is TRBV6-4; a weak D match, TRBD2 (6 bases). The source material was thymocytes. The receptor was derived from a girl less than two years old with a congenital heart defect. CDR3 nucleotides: TGTGCCAGCAGTGAGACGGGGGATGGCCAGGGTAACAATGAGCAGTTCTTC. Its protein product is CASSETGDGQGNNEQFF.